This T cell receptor beta chain was retrieved from a study of blood T cell repertoires in COVID-19. About the study: Samples representing acute and convalescent COVID-19 were sourced from the United States, Italy and Spain. PBMCs, B-cell-depleted T cells, or T cells provided the cDNA or gDNA that made up the material.

Germline lookup yields CDR1 LNHNV and CDR2 YYDKDF (reference sequence). V lost 1 base to trimming and J lost 0 bases, with 10 bases between them. The CDR3 runs 15 residues. As originally analysed: Cell counts per sample came from amplifying reference gene primers. The assay was immunoSEQ multiplex PCR, and TCRdb's table has in-frame clones only and misses some. D and trimming come from the DNA, and the V and J calls and clone size come from that table. The sample lists approximately 22,000 clones, 90% to 95% occurring once. Sample: peripheral blood. The receptor was derived from a man aged 65 to 85 with active COVID-19. The chain is built from TRBV15 and TRBJ2-7; D not resolved. For the CDR3, the DNA is TGTGCCACCAGCAGAGCAAAAAGGAGCTCCTACGAGCAGTACTTC. This translates into CATSRAKRSSYEQYF.